This entry lists 11 T cell receptor beta chains sequenced from one sample in a study of post-analysis software for immune sequencing data. Study observations and caveats: The study found TRBV5-6, TRBV5-1 and TRBV20-1 among five TRBV segments more frequent in patients than controls.

Unique molecular identifiers had been added to the TCR beta cDNA libraries. TCRdb passed the PCR reads through MiXCR, listing each CDR3 protein once. Of roughly 800,000 distinct CDR3 sequences detected, about 57% appear once; the ten largest clones hold 4.6%. These receptors have no known antigen. The sample was blood. The receptors come from a girl aged 10 to 17 with multiple sclerosis.

The sample holds a few counts of this clonotype. The DNA for the CDR3 is TGTGCCATCAGCTCAACTAGCGGGGAGTGGCCAGATACGCAGTATTTT. Its translation: CAISSTSGEWPDTQYF. This chain connects TRBV10-3 to TRBJ2-3; 10 nucleotides align to TRBD2. The V and J ends lost 6 bases and 4 bases, in that order; junction bases with no gene match: 10. Germline CDR1 is ENHRY and CDR2 is SYGVKD. This CDR3 comprises 16 residues.

The chain carries TRBV7-6 and TRBJ2-5, with D maybe TRBD2 (5 bases). Trimming pared 9 bases from V and 0 bases from J, leaving 17 bases between. CDR1 SGHVS and CDR2 FNYEAQ come from the germline V gene. This CDR3 comprises 15 residues. CDR3 loop: CASSSSRRHQETQYF. CDR3 DNA sequence: TGTGCCAGTAGTTCGAGCAGGAGGCACCAAGAGACCCAGTACTTC.

The rearrangement uses TRBV7-2 and TRBJ2-1; D might be TRBD2 (6 bases). The V gene lost 5 bases and the J gene lost 8 bases, with 16 bases spanning the gap. CDR1 is SGHTA and CDR2 is FQGNSA in the germline V gene. CDR3 size: 14 residues. The CDR3 sequence is CASSPGDVQDEQFF. The CDR3 nucleotides are TGTGCCAGCAGCCCGGGAGACGTTCAGGATGAGCAGTTCTTC.

The CDR3 protein is CSAGTGTRYGYTF. The CDR3 DNA reads TGCAGTGCTGGGACAGGCACCCGCTATGGCTACACCTTC. This chain uses TRBV20-1 with TRBJ1-2; 8 bases are shared with TRBD1. Germline V lookup: CDR1 DFQATT, CDR2 SNEGSKA (reference sequence). V shed 5 bases, J shed 4 bases, and the junction held 6 bases outside the gene matches. The CDR3 extends over 13 amino acids.

This clonotype turned up a few times. This CDR3 reads CASSPQGGRLNSPLHF. In DNA, the CDR3 is TGTGCCAGCAGCCCCCAGGGTGGCAGGCTCAATTCACCCCTCCACTTT. V and J are TRBV7-8 and TRBJ1-6, with D tentatively TRBD1 (5 bases). The CDR3 is made up of 16 amino acids. CDR1 SGHVS and CDR2 FQNEAQ come from the germline V gene. V was pared by 5 bases and J by 7 bases, with 18 bases between. The whole variable domain, filled in from reference TRBV7-8 and TRBJ1-6, reads GAGVSQSPRYKVAKRGQDVALRCDPISGHVSLFWYQQALGQGPEFLTYFQNEAQLDKSGLPSDRFFAERPEGSVSTLKIQRTQQEDSAVYLCASSPQGGRLNSPLHFGNGTRLTVT.

CDR3 sequence (DNA): TGTGCCAGCAGCCATCAAGTGAATCTTGACACTGAAGCTTTCTTT. Protein sequence: CASSHQVNLDTEAFF. The chain joins TRBV4-2 to TRBJ1-1; no clear D. Germline V gene sequence: CDR1 LGHNA, CDR2 YNFKEQ. Trimming took off 3 bases at V and 3 bases at J, with 14 bases between the two ends. This CDR3 has 15 residues.

V usage is TRBV29-1 and J usage is TRBJ2-1; 10 positions agree with TRBD2. CDR3 length: 14 residues. The trim removed 3 bases at V and 9 bases at J, leaving 8 bases unmatched. The germline V gene encodes CDR1 SQVTM and CDR2 ANQGSEA. The CDR3 sequence: CSVDKLAGKGEQFF. The DNA of the CDR3 is TGCAGCGTTGACAAACTAGCGGGAAAGGGTGAGCAGTTCTTC.

This clonotype was detected once. J is TRBJ1-1 and V is TRBV29-1; 8 bases fit TRBD1. The CDR3 totals 18 residues. CDR1 and CDR2 from the germline V gene are SQVTM and ANQGSEA. V lost 8 bases, J lost 3 bases, and 23 bases stayed unmatched. The CDR3 region is CSTAGQASYYAGDTEAFF. CDR3 sequence (DNA): TGCAGCACCGCGGGACAGGCATCCTATTACGCCGGGGACACTGAAGCTTTCTTT.

The chain combines TRBV7-2 with TRBJ2-4, with D unresolved. V was clipped by 3 bases and J by 8 bases, with 11 bases between them. In germline, CDR1 is SGHTA, CDR2 FQGNSA. This CDR3 is built from 13 residues. CDR3 sequence (DNA): TGTGCCAGCAGCTTCCTACACGAGGACATTCAGTACTTC. It codes for CASSFLHEDIQYF.

V and J are TRBV4-1 and TRBJ2-2, with D possibly called TRBD1 or TRBD2 (5 bases each). Germline lookup yields CDR1 MGHRA and CDR2 YSYEKL. The CDR3 contains 17 residues. Trimming shortened V by 4 bases and J by 6 bases, and 21 bases separated the two germline ends. The chain's CDR3 is CASSPGRDPGGPGELFF. The CDR3 bases are TGCGCCAGCAGCCCCGGCCGGGACCCAGGTGGACCCGGGGAGCTGTTTTTT.

This chain joins TRBV3-1 and TRBJ2-5; TRBD2 matches 8 bases. The CDR3 length is 18 residues. CDR1 is LGHDT, CDR2 YNNKEL, per germline (reference sequence). V lost 0 bases, J lost 3 bases, and 12 bases stayed unmatched. CDR3 in amino acids: CASSQDIPGGGREETQYF. CDR3 in DNA: TGTGCCAGCAGCCAAGATATCCCGGGGGGGGGCAGGGAAGAGACCCAGTACTTC.